The T cell receptor beta chain under discussion was sequenced for a study of molecular identifiers for immune sequencing clone quantification. At the level of the study: Replicate RNA from 20,000 or 100,000 naive CD8 T cells formed five aliquots; four were sequenced.

Study observations and caveats: Sizes of highly expanded clones could be underestimated through identical TCRs sharing a barcode.

Sorting selected naive CD8 T cells with a CD8+CD4-CCR7+CD45RA+ phenotype. As concerns this clonotype: Antigen unknown.

V lost 7 bases to trimming and J lost 0 bases; unmatched junction nucleotides: 17. This CDR3 has 20 residues. In germline, CDR1 is LNHDA, CDR2 SQIVND (reference sequence). TCRdb reprocessed the PCR reads via MiXCR and lists one record per CDR3 protein. The repertoire has about 640,000 distinct CDR3 sequences, approximately 20% of them found once; the top ten carry 0.75% to 0.95%. This TCR was recovered from a human donor in good health. Some libraries in this study had Jurkat cell RNA spiked in. The chain carries TRBV19 and TRBJ2-2; 10 bases fit TRBD2. The source material was naive CD8+ T cells from blood, with Jurkat cell RNA spiked in. Stated subset: FACS-sorted CD8+CD4-CCR7+CD45RA+ naive T cells. CDR3 in DNA: TGTGCCAGTATTTCATTAGGGAGCGGGAGGGCCCACGCGAACACCGGGGAGCTGTTTTTT. As protein: CASISLGSGRAHANTGELFF.